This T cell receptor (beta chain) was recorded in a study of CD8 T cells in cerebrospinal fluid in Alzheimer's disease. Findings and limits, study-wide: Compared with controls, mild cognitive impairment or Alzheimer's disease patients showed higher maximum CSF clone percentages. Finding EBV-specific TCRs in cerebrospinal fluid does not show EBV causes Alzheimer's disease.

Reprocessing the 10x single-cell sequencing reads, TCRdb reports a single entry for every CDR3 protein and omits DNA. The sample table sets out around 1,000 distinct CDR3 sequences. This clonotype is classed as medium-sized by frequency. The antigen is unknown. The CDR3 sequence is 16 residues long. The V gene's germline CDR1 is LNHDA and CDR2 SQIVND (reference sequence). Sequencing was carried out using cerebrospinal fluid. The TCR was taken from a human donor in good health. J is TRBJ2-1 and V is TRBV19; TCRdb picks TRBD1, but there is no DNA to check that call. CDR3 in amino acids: CASSISWQGARNEQFF.